This TCR beta chain derives from a study of Graves' ophthalmopathy and Graves' hyperthyroidism. Study as a whole: Stable hyperthyroidism referred to disease that showed no ophthalmopathy within 18 months of follow-up. Regarding the study as a whole: In blood, most expanded thyroid clonotypes above 0.001 frequency were also detected.

The authors amplified TCR beta CDR3 regions from RNA transcripts. Following a first-round RT-PCR that used HTBI primers, a second-round multiplex PCR was carried out. TCRdb analysed the multiplex PCR reads with MiXCR anew, one entry per CDR3 protein. The sample contains 1 million to 1.3 million distinct CDR3 sequences, 36% of which appear only once. Each hyperthyroidism patient was newly diagnosed, with under 2 months' duration, and aged 18 to 65. Exclusion covered patients with other autoimmune diseases or uncontrolled infections (as well as pregnancy or lactation). Concerning this clonotype: Antigen unknown.

The CDR3 contains 16 residues. The germline gives CDR1 ENHRY, CDR2 SYGVKD. The junction had 13 bases not matched to a gene; V was cut back by 10 bases and J by 1 base. This TCR was recovered from an adult man with Graves' hyperthyroidism. The sample comprised peripheral blood or thyroid tissue (not recorded which). The rearrangement uses TRBV10-3 and TRBJ2-7; 10 nucleotides match TRBD2. The CDR3 nucleotides are TGTGCCAGCAGGGGACTAGCGTTACAAAAGTCCTACGAGCAGTACTTC. Amino acids: CASRGLALQKSYEQYF.